This TCR beta chain is from a study of cytomegalovirus exposure and HLA in healthy donors. In the study overall: About 180 million T cells yielded some 120 million unique TCR beta sequences in earlier analysis.

To note about this clone: Its target is not known.

The germline V gene has CDR1 SGHDT and CDR2 YYEEEE. The CDR3 runs to 14 residues. The study, taken as a whole, reports: Based on reports, TCR beta sequences accurately predicted HLA-A and HLA-B alleles for most subjects. A link between a missense DCLRE1C variant and TCR beta V- and J-gene trimming emerged from a later analysis. Sequence variants that were highly shared formed a cluster that was likely a sequencing artifact.

With 60 Vbeta and 13 Jbeta primers, the PCR was carried out. Generated by immunoSEQ multiplex PCR, the TCRdb table keeps only in-frame clones and is missing some. The profile shows 100,000 to 150,000 clones, 70% to 75% of them singletons. Specimen: PBMCs. This clonotype was sampled from a woman aged 35 to 49 in good health and CMV-seropositive. The chain links TRBV5-6 to TRBJ2-5, with a tentative D call TRBD1 (5 bases). The tail of the sequence fits TRBJ2-7 better, so the J call may be wrong. The CDR3 DNA reads TGTGCCAGCAGCTTGGACAGGCTCTCCTACGAGCAGTACTTC. Its protein is CASSLDRLSYEQYF.